This T cell receptor (beta chain) was recovered during a study of beta chain features in type 1 diabetes. Study-level results: Resolution of whether HLA type affects TCRB rearrangement was not achieved here. TCRB CDR3s were moderately but significantly shorter in Type 1 diabetes patients in all four CD4+ subsets. A PCR bias possibly favoring shorter templates would apply equally to patients and controls.

Concerning this clone: Its antigen is not identified.

TCRB transcripts that were expressed got sequenced, as all of the isolated RNA had been reverse transcribed. The repertoire was sequenced with immunoSEQ multiplex PCR; TCRdb's copy has only in-frame clones and lacks some. The repertoire holds hundreds of thousands of clones, with around 12% as singletons. CDR3 length: 15 amino acids. Germline V gene data show CDR1 as SEHNR and CDR2 as FQNEAQ (reference sequence). V was trimmed by 5 bases and J by 0 bases, leaving 14 bases between them. The V call is TRBV7-9, the J call TRBJ2-7; D not resolved. The receptor's source is a man younger than 30 in good health. Sequenced sample: naive CD4+ T cells from blood. CDR3 loop: CASSPIAYSSYEQYF. In DNA form, the CDR3 reads TGTGCCAGCAGCCCAATCGCATACAGCTCCTACGAGCAGTACTTC.